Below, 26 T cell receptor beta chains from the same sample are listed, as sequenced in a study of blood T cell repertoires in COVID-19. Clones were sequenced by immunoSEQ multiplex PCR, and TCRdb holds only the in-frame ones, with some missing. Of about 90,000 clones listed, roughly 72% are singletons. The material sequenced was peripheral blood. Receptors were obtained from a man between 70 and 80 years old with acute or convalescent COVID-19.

The CDR3 DNA follows: TGTGCCAGCAGCCGCTGGAGGGACCAAGAGACCCAGTACTTC. It codes for CASSRWRDQETQYF. The rearrangement uses TRBV28 and TRBJ2-5; possible D gene TRBD2, 6 bases. Trimming took 6 bases from V and 0 from J, leaving 11 bases between them. This CDR3 contains 14 residues. In germline, CDR1 is MDHEN, CDR2 SYDVKM. Supplemented by reference TRBV28 and TRBJ2-5, the full variable domain reads DVKVTQSSRYLVKRTGEKVFLECVQDMDHENMFWYRQDPGLGLRLIYFSYDVKMKEKGDIPEGYSVSREKKERFSLILESASTNQTSMYLCASSRWRDQETQYFGPGTRLLVL.

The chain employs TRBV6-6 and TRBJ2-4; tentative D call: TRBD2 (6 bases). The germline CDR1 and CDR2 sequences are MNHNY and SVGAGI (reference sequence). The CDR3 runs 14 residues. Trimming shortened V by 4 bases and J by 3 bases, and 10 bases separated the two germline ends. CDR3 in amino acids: CASSWEVSKNIQYF. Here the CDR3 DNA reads TGTGCCAGCAGTTGGGAGGTTAGCAAAAACATTCAGTACTTC.

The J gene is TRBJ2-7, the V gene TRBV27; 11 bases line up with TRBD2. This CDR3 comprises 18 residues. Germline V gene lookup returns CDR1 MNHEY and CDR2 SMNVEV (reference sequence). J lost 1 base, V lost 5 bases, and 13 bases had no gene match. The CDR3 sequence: CASSPKMAGTSGSYEQYF. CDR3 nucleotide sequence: TGTGCCAGCAGTCCCAAAATGGCCGGGACTAGCGGTTCCTACGAGCAGTACTTC.

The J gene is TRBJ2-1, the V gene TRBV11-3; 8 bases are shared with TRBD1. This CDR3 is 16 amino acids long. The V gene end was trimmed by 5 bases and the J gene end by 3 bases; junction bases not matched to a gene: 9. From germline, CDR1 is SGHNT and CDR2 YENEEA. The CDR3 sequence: CASSPRGPGLYNEQFF. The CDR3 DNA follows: TGTGCCAGCAGCCCCAGGGGGCCCGGGCTCTACAATGAGCAGTTCTTC.

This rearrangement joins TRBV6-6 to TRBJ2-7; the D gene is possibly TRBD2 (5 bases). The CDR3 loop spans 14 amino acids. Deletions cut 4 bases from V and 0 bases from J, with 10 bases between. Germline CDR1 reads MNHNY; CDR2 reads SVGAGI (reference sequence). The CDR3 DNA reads TGTGCCAGCAGTTCGGCGGGCGCCTCCTACGAGCAGTACGTC. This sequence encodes CASSSAGASYEQYV.

The DNA for the CDR3 is TGTGCCACCAGTGATTTGAGAGGCAGGGCTAATGAGCAGTTCTTC. Translating gives CATSDLRGRANEQFF. The chain combines TRBV24-1 with TRBJ2-1; a possible D gene is TRBD1 (5 bases). Germline V gene data show CDR1 as KGHDR and CDR2 as SFDVKD. The V and J ends lost 0 bases and 7 bases respectively, with 12 bases between them. The CDR3 totals 15 residues.

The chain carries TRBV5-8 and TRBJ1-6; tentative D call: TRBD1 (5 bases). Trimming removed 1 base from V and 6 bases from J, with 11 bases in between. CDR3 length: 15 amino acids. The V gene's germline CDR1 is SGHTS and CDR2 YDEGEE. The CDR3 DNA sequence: TGTGCCAGCAGCTTGCGGCAGGGATCTAATTCACCCCTCCACTTT. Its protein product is CASSLRQGSNSPLHF. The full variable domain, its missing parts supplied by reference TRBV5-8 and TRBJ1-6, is EAGVTQSPTHLIKTRGQQATLRCSPISGHTSVYWYQQALGLGLQFLLWYDEGEERNRGNFPPRFSGRQFPNYSSELNVNALELEDSALYLCASSLRQGSNSPLHFGNGTRLTVT.

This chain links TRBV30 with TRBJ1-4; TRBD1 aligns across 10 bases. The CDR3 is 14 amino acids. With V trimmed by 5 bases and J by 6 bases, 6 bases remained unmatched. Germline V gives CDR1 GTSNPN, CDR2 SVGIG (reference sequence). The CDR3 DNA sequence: TGTGCCTGGGGCCGGACAGGGGGAGATGAAAAACTGTTTTTT. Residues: CAWGRTGGDEKLFF.

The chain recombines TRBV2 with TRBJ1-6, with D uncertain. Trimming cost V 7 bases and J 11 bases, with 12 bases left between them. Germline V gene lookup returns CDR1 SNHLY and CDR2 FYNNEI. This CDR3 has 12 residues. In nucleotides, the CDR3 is TGTGCCAGCACCGTTTCGAGGCCACCCCTCCACTTT. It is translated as CASTVSRPPLHF.

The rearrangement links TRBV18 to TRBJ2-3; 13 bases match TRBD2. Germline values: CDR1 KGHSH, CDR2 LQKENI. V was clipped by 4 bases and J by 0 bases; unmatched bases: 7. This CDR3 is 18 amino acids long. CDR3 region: CASSLYPGLAGSTDTQYF. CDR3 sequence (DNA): TGTGCCAGCTCACTCTACCCGGGACTAGCGGGGAGCACAGATACGCAGTATTTT. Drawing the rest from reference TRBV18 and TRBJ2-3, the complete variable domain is NAGVMQNPRHLVRRRGQEARLRCSPMKGHSHVYWYRQLPEEGLKFMVYLQKENIIDESGMPKERFSAEFPKEGPSILRIQQVVRGDSAAYFCASSLYPGLAGSTDTQYFGPGTRLTVL.

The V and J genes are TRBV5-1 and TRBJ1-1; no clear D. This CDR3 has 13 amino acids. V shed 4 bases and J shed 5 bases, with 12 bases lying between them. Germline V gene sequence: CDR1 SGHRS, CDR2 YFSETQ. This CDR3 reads CASSRVGGTEAFF. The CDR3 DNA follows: TGCGCCAGCAGCCGAGTGGGAGGGACTGAAGCTTTCTTT.

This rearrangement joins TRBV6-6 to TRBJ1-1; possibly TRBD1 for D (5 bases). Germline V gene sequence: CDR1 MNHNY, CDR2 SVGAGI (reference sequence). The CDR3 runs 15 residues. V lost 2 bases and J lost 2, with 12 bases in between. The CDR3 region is CASSYPGRENTEAFF. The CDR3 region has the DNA TGTGCCAGCAGTTACCCCGGCAGGGAAAACACTGAAGCTTTCTTT.

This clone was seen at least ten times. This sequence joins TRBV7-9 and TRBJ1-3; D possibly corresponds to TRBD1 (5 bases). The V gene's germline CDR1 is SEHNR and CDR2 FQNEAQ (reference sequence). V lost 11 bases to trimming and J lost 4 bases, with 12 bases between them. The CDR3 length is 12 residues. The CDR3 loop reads CAAGREGNTIYF. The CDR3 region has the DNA TGTGCCGCGGGACGGGAGGGAAACACCATATATTTT.

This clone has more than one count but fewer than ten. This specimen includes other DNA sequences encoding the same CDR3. CDR3 DNA sequence: TGCGCCAGCAGCTTGGAGGGACAGAACTATGGCTACACCTTC. It is translated as CASSLEGQNYGYTF. The V and J genes are TRBV5-1 and TRBJ1-2; 7 bases align to TRBD1. The CDR3 loop spans 14 amino acids. Germline CDR1 reads SGHRS; CDR2 reads YFSETQ. V lost 0 bases, J lost 2 bases, and 1 base stayed unmatched.

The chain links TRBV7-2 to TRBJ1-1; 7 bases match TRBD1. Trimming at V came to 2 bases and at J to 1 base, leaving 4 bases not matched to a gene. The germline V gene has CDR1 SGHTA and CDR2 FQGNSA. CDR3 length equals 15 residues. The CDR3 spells CASSLTGVGNTEAFF. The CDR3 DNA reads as TGTGCCAGCAGCTTAACAGGGGTGGGGAACACTGAAGCTTTCTTT.

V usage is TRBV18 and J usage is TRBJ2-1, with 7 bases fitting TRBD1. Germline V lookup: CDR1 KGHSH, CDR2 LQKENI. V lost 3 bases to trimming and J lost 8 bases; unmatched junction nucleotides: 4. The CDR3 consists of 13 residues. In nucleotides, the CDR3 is TGTGCCAGCTCACCGACAGGGCGGGATGAGCAGTTCTTC. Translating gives CASSPTGRDEQFF. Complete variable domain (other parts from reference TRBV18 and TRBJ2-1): NAGVMQNPRHLVRRRGQEARLRCSPMKGHSHVYWYRQLPEEGLKFMVYLQKENIIDESGMPKERFSAEFPKEGPSILRIQQVVRGDSAAYFCASSPTGRDEQFFGPGTRLTVL.

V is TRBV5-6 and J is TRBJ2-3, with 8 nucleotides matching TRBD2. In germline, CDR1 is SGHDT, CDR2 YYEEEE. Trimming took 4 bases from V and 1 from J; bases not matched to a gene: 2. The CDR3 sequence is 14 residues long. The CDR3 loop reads CASSLGGGTDTQYF. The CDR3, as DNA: TGTGCCAGCAGCCTCGGGGGGGGCACAGATACGCAGTATTTT.

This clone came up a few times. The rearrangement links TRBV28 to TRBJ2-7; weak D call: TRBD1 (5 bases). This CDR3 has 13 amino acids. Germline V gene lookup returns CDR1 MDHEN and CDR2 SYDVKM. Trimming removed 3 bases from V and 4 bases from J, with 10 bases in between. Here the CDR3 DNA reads TGTGCCAGCAGTTTTTCACAGGCATACGAGCAGTACTTC. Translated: CASSFSQAYEQYF.

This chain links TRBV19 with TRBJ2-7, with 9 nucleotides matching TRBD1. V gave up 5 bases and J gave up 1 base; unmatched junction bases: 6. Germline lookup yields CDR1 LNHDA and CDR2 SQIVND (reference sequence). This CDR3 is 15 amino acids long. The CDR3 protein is CASSPGQGISYEQYV. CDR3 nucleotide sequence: TGTGCCAGTAGTCCCGGACAGGGGATATCCTACGAGCAGTACGTC.

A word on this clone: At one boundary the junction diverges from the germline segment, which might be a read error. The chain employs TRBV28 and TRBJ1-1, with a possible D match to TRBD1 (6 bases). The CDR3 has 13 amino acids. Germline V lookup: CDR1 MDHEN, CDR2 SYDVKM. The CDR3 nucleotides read TGTGCCAGCAGTTTAGTAAAAGGGGGGGCCGGTCTCTTT. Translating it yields CASSLVKGGAGLF.

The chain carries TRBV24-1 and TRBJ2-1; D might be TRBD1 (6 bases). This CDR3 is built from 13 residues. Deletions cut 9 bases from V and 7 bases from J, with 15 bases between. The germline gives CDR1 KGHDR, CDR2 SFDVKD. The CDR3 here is CATDTGTHNEQFF. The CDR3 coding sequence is TGTGCCACCGATACCGGGACACATAATGAGCAGTTCTTC.

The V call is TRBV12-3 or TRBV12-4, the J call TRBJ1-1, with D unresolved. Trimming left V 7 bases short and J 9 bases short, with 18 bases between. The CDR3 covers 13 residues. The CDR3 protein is CASTEPGVNKAFF. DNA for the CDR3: TGTGCCAGCACCGAGCCCGGGGTGAACAAAGCTTTCTTT.

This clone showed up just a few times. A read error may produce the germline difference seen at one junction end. The CDR3 DNA is TGTGCCAGCAATTACCTAGCGGGAACAGATACGCAGTATTTT. It specifies CASNYLAGTDTQYF. V is TRBV6-5 and J is TRBJ2-3; TRBD2 aligns across 9 bases. CDR1 is MNHEY and CDR2 is SVGAGI in the germline V gene. The CDR3 is 14 residues long.

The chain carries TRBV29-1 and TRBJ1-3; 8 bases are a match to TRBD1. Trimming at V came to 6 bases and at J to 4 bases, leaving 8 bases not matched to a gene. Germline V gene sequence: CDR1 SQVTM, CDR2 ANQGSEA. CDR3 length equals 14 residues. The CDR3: CSVADRVGGNTIYF. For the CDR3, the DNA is TGCAGCGTGGCGGACAGGGTTGGCGGAAACACCATATATTTT. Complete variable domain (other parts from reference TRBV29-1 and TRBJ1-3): SAVISQKPSRDICQRGTSLTIQCQVDSQVTMMFWYRQQPGQSLTLIATANQGSEATYESGFVIDKFPISRPNLTFSTLTVSNMSPEDSSIYLCSVADRVGGNTIYFGEGSWLTVV.

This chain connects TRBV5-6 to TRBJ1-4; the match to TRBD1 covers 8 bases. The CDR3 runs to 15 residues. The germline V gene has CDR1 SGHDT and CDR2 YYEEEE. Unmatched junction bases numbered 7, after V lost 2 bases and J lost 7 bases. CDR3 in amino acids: CASSFQNRGVEKLFF. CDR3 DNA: TGTGCCAGCAGCTTCCAGAACAGGGGGGTTGAAAAACTGTTTTTT.

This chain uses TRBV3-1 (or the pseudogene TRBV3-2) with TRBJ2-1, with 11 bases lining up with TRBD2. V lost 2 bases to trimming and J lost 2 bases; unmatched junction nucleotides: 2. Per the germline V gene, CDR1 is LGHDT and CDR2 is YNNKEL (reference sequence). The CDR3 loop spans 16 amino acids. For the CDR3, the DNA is TGTGCCAGCAGCCAATCTAGCGGGGGGACCTACAATGAGCAGTTCTTC. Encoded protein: CASSQSSGGTYNEQFF.